This TCR beta chain was retrieved from a study of cytomegalovirus exposure and HLA in healthy donors. Study results and limitations: Analysis was carried out at a later point, and it linked a missense DCLRE1C variant to TCR beta V- and J-gene trimming. It was reportedly the case that the classifier diagnosed cytomegalovirus status with high specificity and sensitivity.

For this clone: What it binds is not known.

The CDR3 has 17 residues. The junction had 11 bases not matched to a gene; V was cut back by 1 base and J by 4 bases. Looked up from germline, CDR1 is SGHRS and CDR2 is YFSETQ. The PCR contained 60 Vbeta and 13 Jbeta primers. TCRdb's table, derived via immunoSEQ multiplex PCR, lists solely in-frame clones and lacks some. Recorded for this sample: around 75,000 clones. Sequencing input: PBMCs. The V call is TRBV5-1, the J call TRBJ1-1; 9 nucleotides align to TRBD1. The receptor was derived from a man aged 50 to 59 in good health and CMV-seropositive. CDR3 sequence (DNA): TGCGCCAGCAGCTTGTTTCGGGACAGGGATTCCGGCACTGAAGCTTTCTTT. It yields the protein CASSLFRDRDSGTEAFF.